This T cell receptor beta chain was found in a study of response to subunit inactivated influenza vaccine. General study results and limits: Only a handful of new T cells, the authors suggested, are recruited with each seasonal influenza vaccination.

In TCRdb, the RT-PCR reads were re-called with MiXCR into one record per CDR3 protein. The sample yields roughly 780,000 distinct CDR3 sequences, 15% to 20% seen once. This clonotype appeared a few times. Its antigen is still unknown. Germline CDR1 and CDR2: SQVTM and ANQGSEA. Trimming removed 4 bases at V and 6 bases at J, with 9 bases between. The length of the CDR3 is 11 residues. The origin of this receptor is a man aged 50-59 years who received an inactivated influenza vaccine. The sample consisted of PBMCs from blood, taken approximately 5 days after vaccination. The chain joins TRBV29-1 to TRBJ1-2; D gene ambiguous. In DNA, the CDR3 is TGCAGCGTTGGTGTAGGGCATGGCTACACCTTC. Amino acids: CSVGVGHGYTF.